These 2 T cell receptor beta chains were sequenced from one sample in a study of blood T cells in healthy people across ages. The use of a sample-barcoded 5' primer and a J-beta primer mix characterized a second PCR of roughly 6 to 12 cycles. TCRdb ran MiXCR on the 5' RACE reads and lists one entry per CDR3 protein. This sample yields about 780,000 distinct CDR3 sequences, of which 35% to 60% are seen a single time; around 18% belongs to the top ten. Specimen: blood. The receptors originated from a man aged 80 or over in good health.

This clonotype was seen only a few times. The chain combines TRBV5-1 with TRBJ1-1; D gene unclear. This CDR3 comprises 14 residues. Germline V gene sequence: CDR1 SGHRS, CDR2 YFSETQ. Trimming shortened V by 10 bases and J by 4 bases, and 20 bases separated the two germline ends. CDR3 DNA sequence: TGCGCCGCCCGAGAGGGAGAAGGGTTCACTGAAGCTTTCTTT. This codes for CAAREGEGFTEAFF.

The rearrangement uses TRBV3-1 and TRBJ2-5; TRBD1 matches 7 bases. The end of the DNA fits TRBJ2-7 better, so the J call may be wrong. This CDR3 spans 14 amino acids. The germline V gene encodes CDR1 LGHDT and CDR2 YNNKEL (reference sequence). CDR3 region: CASSRRDSSYEQYF. CDR3 nucleotides: TGTGCCAGCAGCCGACGGGACAGTTCCTACGAGCAGTACTTC.